A selection of T cell receptor beta chains follows, all from one sample in a study of OX40 agonist ivuxolimab in advanced cancers. Clones were read by immunoSEQ multiplex PCR, and TCRdb kept only the in-frame ones, dropping some. The sample yields about 61,000 clones, approximately 90% seen once. This specimen consisted of CD4+ or CD8+ T cells sorted from blood, obtained in a trial of the OX40 agonist ivuxolimab. Source of these receptors: an adult with an advanced solid tumor such as melanoma, head and neck, liver or kidney cancer. The CDR3 runs from the conserved cysteine through the conserved F or W. A D gene is named only where the DNA matches it firmly. Only some rows state a clone size, as once, few, many or a class for expanded clones.

D: NA; V: TRBV27; J: TRBJ1-2; size: NA; CDR3: CASSLGANYGYTF; DNA: TGTGCCAGCAGTTTGGGGGCTAACTATGGCTACACCTTC
D: TRBD1; V: TRBV6-1; J: TRBJ1-2; size: NA; CDR3: CASRTGTASNYGYTF; DNA: TGTGCCAGCAGGACTGGGACAGCCTCTAACTATGGCTACACCTTC
D: TRBD2; V: TRBV18; J: TRBJ2-1; size: NA; CDR3: CASSPLPPGRGGYNEQFF; DNA: TGTGCCAGCTCACCACTCCCCCCCGGGCGGGGGGGCTACAATGAGCAGTTCTTC
D: NA; V: TRBV7-9; J: TRBJ1-2; size: NA; CDR3: CASSQDLYGYTF; DNA: TGTGCCAGCAGCCAAGACTTGTATGGCTACACCTTC
D: TRBD1; V: TRBV27; J: TRBJ2-7; size: NA; CDR3: CASSFWGTGNYEQYF; DNA: TGTGCCAGCAGTTTCTGGGGGACAGGAAACTACGAGCAGTACTTC
D: TRBD2; V: TRBV19; J: TRBJ2-5; size: NA; CDR3: CASSISGSGATKTQYF; DNA: TGTGCCAGTAGTATTTCAGGTAGCGGGGCCACCAAGACCCAGTACTTC
D: TRBD2; V: TRBV6-1; J: TRBJ2-7; size: NA; CDR3: CASSIRTSGANEQYF; DNA: TGTGCCAGCAGTATCCGGACTAGCGGGGCAAACGAGCAGTACTTC
D: TRBD2; V: TRBV11-2; J: TRBJ2-7; size: NA; CDR3: CASRRAGEQYF; DNA: TGTGCCAGCAGGCGTGCGGGGGAACAGTACTTC
D: NA; V: TRBV23-1; J: TRBJ1-1; size: NA; CDR3: CASSQGSEAFF; DNA: TGCGCCAGCAGTCAAGGGTCTGAAGCTTTCTTT
D: NA; V: TRBV27; J: TRBJ2-4; size: NA; CDR3: CASRERGAKNIQYF; DNA: TGTGCCAGCAGGGAACGGGGGGCCAAAAACATTCAGTACTTC
D: TRBD1; V: TRBV19; J: TRBJ2-7; size: NA; CDR3: CASSSPGQGYEQYF; DNA: TGTGCCAGTAGTTCTCCGGGACAGGGCTACGAGCAGTACTTC
D: TRBD2; V: TRBV7-2; J: TRBJ2-5; size: NA; CDR3: CASSLARGGETQYF; DNA: TGTGCCAGCAGCTTAGCGCGCGGGGGTGAGACCCAGTACTTC
D: NA; V: TRBV4-1; J: TRBJ1-4; size: NA; CDR3: CASSQDQALFRAGEKLFF; DNA: TGCGCCAGCAGCCAAGATCAGGCTCTGTTTAGGGCTGGTGAAAAACTGTTTTTT
D: NA; V: TRBV18; J: TRBJ1-5; size: NA; CDR3: CASSPGLGNQPQHF; DNA: TGTGCCAGCTCACCAGGGCTGGGCAATCAGCCCCAGCATTTT
D: TRBD2; V: TRBV18; J: TRBJ2-1; size: NA; CDR3: CASSHRLQSGGASSYNEQFF; DNA: TGTGCCAGCTCACACCGACTACAAAGCGGGGGGGCGAGCTCCTACAATGAGCAGTTCTTC
D: NA; V: TRBV18; J: TRBJ1-1; size: NA; CDR3: CASSPRWGRTEAFF; DNA: TGTGCCAGCTCGCCGAGGTGGGGGCGGACTGAAGCTTTCTTT
D: NA; V: TRBV6-5; J: TRBJ1-5; size: NA; CDR3: CASSSRDGSNQPQHF; DNA: TGTGCCAGCAGTTCCCGGGACGGTAGCAATCAGCCCCAGCATTTT
D: NA; V: TRBV7-6; J: TRBJ1-1; size: NA; CDR3: CASSLDPQGPMGNTEAFF; DNA: TGTGCCAGCAGCCTAGACCCACAGGGTCCCATGGGGAACACTGAAGCTTTCTTT
D: NA; V: TRBV13; J: TRBJ2-3; size: NA; CDR3: CASSLLATDTQYF; DNA: TGTGCCAGCAGCTTACTTGCCACAGATACGCAGTATTTT
D: NA; V: TRBV6-5; J: TRBJ1-6; size: medium-sized; CDR3: CASSLKSGSYNSPLHF; DNA: TGTGCCAGCAGTTTAAAATCTGGCTCCTATAATTCACCCCTCCACTTT
D: NA; V: TRBV6-1; J: TRBJ1-1; size: NA; CDR3: CASSANGRMRRNTEAFF; DNA: TGTGCCAGCAGTGCTAACGGAAGGATGAGGAGGAACACTGAAGCTTTCTTT
D: NA; V: TRBV2; J: TRBJ1-5; size: few; CDR3: CASSEAAVGNQPQHF; DNA: TGTGCCAGCAGTGAAGCGGCGGTGGGCAATCAGCCCCAGCATTTT
D: TRBD1; V: TRBV19; J: TRBJ1-6; size: NA; CDR3: CASSVRGQLSAYNSPLHF; DNA: TGTGCCAGTAGTGTCCGGGGACAGTTATCCGCCTATAATTCACCCCTCCACTTT
D: TRBD1; V: TRBV28; J: TRBJ1-2; size: NA; CDR3: CASMEGGGGYTF; DNA: TGTGCCAGCATGGAAGGGGGCGGGGGCTACACCTTC
D: TRBD2; V: TRBV11-3; J: TRBJ2-3; size: NA; CDR3: CASSLGSLAGGLTDTQYF; DNA: TGTGCCAGCAGCTTAGGCTCACTAGCGGGGGGACTCACAGATACGCAGTATTTT
D: TRBD1; V: TRBV18; J: TRBJ2-7; size: NA; CDR3: CASSTGQGRTYEQYF; DNA: TGTGCCAGCTCAACCGGACAGGGGAGGACCTACGAGCAGTACTTC
D: NA; V: TRBV5-1; J: TRBJ2-6; size: NA; CDR3: CASSLGGSSGANVLTF; DNA: TGCGCCAGCAGCTTAGGGGGTTCTTCTGGGGCCAACGTCCTGACTTTC
D: NA; V: TRBV18; J: TRBJ1-1; size: NA; CDR3: CASSPRQPPTEAFF; DNA: TGTGCCAGCTCACCTAGACAACCCCCCACTGAAGCTTTCTTT
D: NA; V: TRBV5-8; J: TRBJ1-2; size: NA; CDR3: CASSLARGARRGYGYTF; DNA: TGTGCCAGCAGCTTGGCCCGTGGGGCCCGAAGAGGCTATGGCTACACCTTC
D: NA; V: TRBV7-3; J: TRBJ2-3; size: NA; CDR3: CASSFALTDTQYF; DNA: TGTGCCAGCAGCTTTGCTCTCACAGATACGCAGTATTTT
D: TRBD1; V: TRBV7-9; J: TRBJ1-2; size: NA; CDR3: CASSGTGGEAVVYTF; DNA: TGTGCCAGCAGCGGGACAGGGGGCGAGGCGGTGGTCTACACCTTC
D: NA; V: TRBV4-2; J: TRBJ2-1; size: NA; CDR3: CASSQSGDRLGSDEQFF; DNA: TGTGCCAGCAGCCAATCAGGGGACCGACTAGGCTCTGATGAGCAGTTCTTC
D: NA; V: TRBV9; J: TRBJ2-5; size: NA; CDR3: CASSVDSGLQETQYF; DNA: TGTGCCAGCAGCGTAGATTCGGGACTCCAAGAGACCCAGTACTTC
D: NA; V: TRBV6-5; J: TRBJ1-2; size: NA; CDR3: CASSYDSNYGYTF; DNA: TGTGCCAGCAGTTACGACTCTAACTATGGCTACACCTTC
D: NA; V: TRBV5-1; J: TRBJ1-4; size: NA; CDR3: CASSLGSATNEKLFF; DNA: TGCGCCAGCAGCTTGGGGAGTGCAACTAATGAAAAACTGTTTTTT
D: NA; V: TRBV6-1; J: TRBJ1-3; size: once; CDR3: CASNKNRVGGNTIYF; DNA: TGTGCCAGCAACAAGAACAGGGTCGGGGGAAACACCATATATTTT
D: TRBD1; V: TRBV5-1; J: TRBJ1-3; size: NA; CDR3: CASSSGQGSTGNTIYF; DNA: TGCGCCAGCAGCTCGGGACAGGGAAGCACTGGAAACACCATATATTTT
D: TRBD2; V: TRBV5-8; J: TRBJ2-5; size: NA; CDR3: CASSLTRTSGGGETQYF; DNA: TGTGCCAGCAGCCTGACGCGGACTAGCGGGGGGGGAGAGACCCAGTACTTC
D: NA; V: TRBV18; J: TRBJ2-4; size: NA; CDR3: CASSPLIPTAKNIQYF; DNA: TGTGCCAGCTCACCACTTATCCCTACCGCCAAAAACATTCAGTACTTC
D: NA; V: TRBV29-1; J: TRBJ1-2; size: NA; CDR3: CSVRGQGYGYTF; DNA: TGCAGCGTGCGGGGACAAGGCTATGGCTACACCTTC
D: TRBD1; V: TRBV7-3; J: TRBJ1-2; size: NA; CDR3: CASSLRGQRGYGYTF; DNA: TGTGCCAGCAGCTTAAGGGGACAGAGGGGCTATGGCTACACCTTC
D: NA; V: TRBV9; J: TRBJ2-7; size: NA; CDR3: CASSVGGDGSYEQYF; DNA: TGTGCCAGCAGCGTAGGGGGGGACGGTTCCTACGAGCAGTACTTC
D: TRBD1; V: TRBV9; J: TRBJ1-1; size: NA; CDR3: CASSVGQGMMNTEAFF; DNA: TGTGCCAGCAGCGTAGGACAGGGCATGATGAACACTGAAGCTTTCTTT
D: NA; V: TRBV18; J: TRBJ1-4; size: NA; CDR3: CASSSADRNEKLFF; DNA: TGTGCCAGCTCATCGGCGGACCGTAATGAAAAACTGTTTTTT
D: NA; V: TRBV10-1; J: TRBJ1-2; size: NA; CDR3: CASSVDQTYGYTF; DNA: TGCGCCAGCAGTGTCGATCAGACCTATGGCTACACCTTC
D: NA; V: TRBV7-9; J: TRBJ1-1; size: NA; CDR3: CASSSRGRNTEAFF; DNA: TGTGCCAGCAGCTCTCGGGGGAGGAACACTGAAGCTTTCTTT
D: NA; V: TRBV14; J: TRBJ1-2; size: NA; CDR3: CASSQDLGDSPFF; DNA: TGTGCCAGCAGCCAAGATCTGGGGGATTCTCCCTTCTTC
D: NA; V: TRBV2; J: TRBJ2-7; size: once; CDR3: CASGQTYEQYF; DNA: TGTGCCAGCGGACAGACCTACGAGCAGTACTTC
D: NA; V: TRBV18; J: TRBJ1-2; size: NA; CDR3: CASSGQTYGYTF; DNA: TGTGCCAGCTCAGGACAGACGTATGGCTACACCTTC
D: NA; V: TRBV7-9; J: TRBJ2-7; size: NA; CDR3: CASSATGYEQYF; DNA: TGTGCCAGCAGCGCTACAGGCTACGAGCAGTACTTC
D: NA; V: TRBV15; J: TRBJ2-7; size: NA; CDR3: CATSRDLKGIHEQYF; DNA: TGTGCCACCAGCAGAGATCTTAAGGGGATACACGAGCAGTACTTC
D: NA; V: TRBV5-1; J: TRBJ2-2; size: NA; CDR3: CASSWEGKGGTGELFF; DNA: TGCGCCAGCAGCTGGGAAGGGAAAGGAGGCACCGGGGAGCTGTTTTTT
D: NA; V: TRBV9; J: TRBJ1-4; size: NA; CDR3: CASSVGSPTNEKLFF; DNA: TGTGCCAGCAGCGTAGGATCCCCAACTAATGAAAAACTGTTTTTT